These 15 T cell receptor beta chains were all obtained from the same sample, sequenced in a study of blood T cells in healthy people across ages. The second PCR ran roughly 7 to 11 cycles with a sample-barcoded 5' primer and J-beta primers. TCRdb ran MiXCR on the 5' RACE reads and lists one entry per CDR3 protein. The sample contains 800,000 or so distinct CDR3 sequences, 20% to 30% of which appear only once. The same data also contributed to another study, on T cells of mothers and their children.

Sequences were obtained from blood. These receptors originate from a boy younger than 18 in good health.

The J gene is TRBJ1-2, the V gene TRBV6-2 or TRBV6-3, with 9 bases that match TRBD1. The CDR3 has 17 amino acids. In germline, CDR1 is MNHEY, CDR2 SVGEGT. V gave up 4 bases and J gave up 3 bases; unmatched junction bases: 12. CDR3 nucleotides: TGTGCCAGCAGTTCGCTTCTCAGGGACAGGGCCTACTATGGCTACACCTTC. The encoded protein is CASSSLLRDRAYYGYTF.

This chain joins TRBV5-1 and TRBJ1-5; possible D gene TRBD1, 5 bases. The CDR3 length is 15 residues. Germline lookup yields CDR1 SGHRS and CDR2 YFSETQ. V gave up 0 bases and J gave up 7 bases, with 14 bases separating them. The CDR3 nucleotides read TGCGCCAGCAGCTTGGGAGACAGCGATAAACAGCCCCAGCATTTT. Translation: CASSLGDSDKQPQHF.

The chain joins TRBV20-1 to TRBJ2-1, with 8 bases that match TRBD2. Trimming at V came to 0 bases and at J to 5 bases, leaving 12 bases not matched to a gene. This CDR3 has 17 amino acids. The germline V gene has CDR1 DFQATT and CDR2 SNEGSKA (reference sequence). The CDR3 DNA reads TGCAGTGCTAGAGATCGTCCCCAGCGGGGGACCCACAATGAGCAGTTCTTC. The encoded protein is CSARDRPQRGTHNEQFF.

This clonotype showed up just a few times. The rearrangement uses TRBV9 and TRBJ2-5, with 13 nucleotides matching TRBD2. Germline V gene lookup returns CDR1 SGDLS and CDR2 YYNGEE. Losses at the gene ends were 3 bases for V and 5 bases for J; bases not matched to a gene: 7. This CDR3 region has 16 residues. The CDR3 DNA reads TGTGCCAGCAGCGCTGGGGGACTAGCGGGGCTGGAGACCCAGTACTTC. This translates into CASSAGGLAGLETQYF.

About this clonotype itself: Relative to the germline gene, one junction end is altered; a read error may explain this. This chain connects TRBV10-3 to TRBJ1-1, with D hard to call. The CDR3 totals 13 residues. CDR1 is ENHRY, CDR2 SYGVKD, per germline. CDR3 in DNA: TGTGCCATTCGCAGGAACTTGAACATTGAAGCTTTCTTT. Translation gives CAIRRNLNIEAFF.

Only a few counts were recorded for this clonotype. The rearrangement joins TRBV20-1 to TRBJ2-3; no reliable D call. V was cut by 3 bases and J by 8 bases, with 12 bases left in between. The CDR3 has 12 residues. From germline, CDR1 is DFQATT and CDR2 SNEGSKA (reference sequence). The DNA for the CDR3 is TGCAGTGCTAGTCCGTTTCTTGCTACGCAGTATTTT. Translation gives CSASPFLATQYF.

This clonotype was detected only a few times. The chain employs TRBV29-1 and TRBJ2-5; maybe TRBD2 (6 bases). From germline, CDR1 is SQVTM and CDR2 ANQGSEA. The V end was cut by 5 bases, the J end by 4 bases, with 14 bases between. The CDR3 has 13 residues. Here the CDR3 reads CSVMLALPETQYF. In nucleotides, the CDR3 is TGCAGCGTTATGCTAGCGCTCCCAGAGACCCAGTACTTC.

V gene TRBV29-1 combines with J gene TRBJ1-2; possible D gene TRBD1, 5 bases. V was cut by 6 bases and J by 5 bases, with 16 bases left in between. Per the germline V gene, CDR1 is SQVTM and CDR2 is ANQGSEA. The CDR3 totals 13 residues. CDR3 in DNA: TGCAGCGTCCGAGGGGACGGAGGATATGGCTACACCTTC. Its translation: CSVRGDGGYGYTF. Filled out from reference TRBV29-1 and TRBJ1-2, the complete variable domain reads SAVISQKPSRDICQRGTSLTIQCQVDSQVTMMFWYRQQPGQSLTLIATANQGSEATYESGFVIDKFPISRPNLTFSTLTVSNMSPEDSSIYLCSVRGDGGYGYTFGSGTRLTVV.

J is TRBJ1-1 and V is TRBV12-3 or TRBV12-4, with D possibly TRBD1 on 6 matching bases. V was cut by 9 bases and J by 1 base, with 15 bases left in between. The CDR3 is made up of 14 amino acids. CDR3 residues: CASGQQVRNTEAFF. In DNA form, the CDR3 reads TGTGCCAGTGGACAGCAGGTCAGGAACACTGAAGCTTTCTTT.

This clonotype has a handful of counts. This chain uses TRBV7-2 with TRBJ2-1; 9 nucleotides agree with TRBD2. The ends lost 2 bases at V and 7 bases at J; junction bases unmatched: 9. The CDR3 extends over 16 amino acids. Germline values: CDR1 SGHTA, CDR2 FQGNSA. The CDR3 loop is CASSLSGLADGNEQFF. CDR3 nucleotides: TGTGCCAGCAGCTTATCGGGACTAGCTGACGGTAATGAGCAGTTCTTC.

This clonotype has just a few counts. The chain recombines TRBV18 with TRBJ2-5; D unclear. This CDR3 region has 15 residues. Germline V gene data show CDR1 as KGHSH and CDR2 as LQKENI. Trimming removed 2 bases at V and 3 bases at J, with 13 bases between. This CDR3 reads CASSPGLGIKETQYF. The CDR3 DNA is TGTGCCAGCTCACCAGGCTTGGGGATAAAAGAGACCCAGTACTTC. The full variable domain, with the rest looked up from reference TRBV18 and TRBJ2-5, is NAGVMQNPRHLVRRRGQEARLRCSPMKGHSHVYWYRQLPEEGLKFMVYLQKENIIDESGMPKERFSAEFPKEGPSILRIQQVVRGDSAAYFCASSPGLGIKETQYFGPGTRLLVL.

This chain links TRBV6-2 or TRBV6-3 with TRBJ2-5; D might be TRBD2 (5 bases). The end of the DNA fits TRBJ2-7 better, so the J call may be wrong. The V gene's germline CDR1 is MNHEY and CDR2 SVGEGT. The CDR3 spans 16 residues. The CDR3 is CASSPPLGGPSYEQYF. CDR3 in DNA: TGTGCCAGCAGTCCACCCCTTGGCGGGCCCTCCTACGAGCAGTACTTC.

CDR3 region: CSVKRTSGGPNEQFF. DNA of the CDR3: TGCAGCGTTAAAAGGACTAGCGGGGGCCCAAATGAGCAGTTCTTC. The gene calls are TRBV29-1 and TRBJ2-5, with TRBD2 identical over 13 bases. The DNA end is a closer match to TRBJ2-1, so the J assignment may be wrong. The CDR3 covers 15 residues. Germline V gene sequence: CDR1 SQVTM, CDR2 ANQGSEA.

This clonotype came up a few times. CDR3 nucleotide sequence: TGTGCCAGCACCCGGACTAGCGGAGATTCCTACGAGCAGTACTTC. It translates to CASTRTSGDSYEQYF. The genes are TRBV7-9 and TRBJ2-5; TRBD2 matches at 10 bases. TRBJ2-7 matches the DNA end more closely, so the J call is doubtful. This CDR3 spans 15 amino acids. Per germline, CDR1 SEHNR and CDR2 FQNEAQ (reference sequence).

This clonotype was seen a few times. The CDR3 DNA follows: TGTGCCAGCAGCGTAGTGACAGGGGGACTTGGTGGCTACACCTTC. Protein product: CASSVVTGGLGGYTF. V gene TRBV9 combines with J gene TRBJ1-2; 9 bases fit TRBD1. CDR3 length: 15 residues. Germline loops: CDR1 SGDLS, CDR2 YYNGEE. The V and J ends lost 0 bases and 7 bases, in that order; junction bases with no gene match: 7.